Described below is a single TCR beta chain sequence and its context. Germline loops: CDR1 SGHNT, CDR2 YENEEA. Trimming took off 0 bases at V and 8 bases at J, with 11 bases between the two ends. The CDR3 spans 14 residues. The sample originates from a study of OX40 agonist ivuxolimab in advanced cancers. Overall study: At 75% to 90% male, the cohort had a mean age of roughly 60 years, ranging from roughly 23 to 80.

Sequenced by immunoSEQ multiplex PCR; TCRdb stores in-frame clones only, minus some. Of around 11,000 clones in the sample, around 70% were seen once. This sequence joins TRBV11-3 and TRBJ2-1; D gene ambiguous. This sample comprised CD4+ or CD8+ T cells sorted from blood, obtained in a trial of the OX40 agonist ivuxolimab. This receptor was obtained from an adult with an advanced solid tumor such as melanoma, head and neck, liver or kidney cancer. The CDR3 is CASSLDSRQYEQFF. The CDR3 DNA reads TGTGCCAGCAGCTTAGACTCTCGGCAATATGAGCAGTTCTTC.